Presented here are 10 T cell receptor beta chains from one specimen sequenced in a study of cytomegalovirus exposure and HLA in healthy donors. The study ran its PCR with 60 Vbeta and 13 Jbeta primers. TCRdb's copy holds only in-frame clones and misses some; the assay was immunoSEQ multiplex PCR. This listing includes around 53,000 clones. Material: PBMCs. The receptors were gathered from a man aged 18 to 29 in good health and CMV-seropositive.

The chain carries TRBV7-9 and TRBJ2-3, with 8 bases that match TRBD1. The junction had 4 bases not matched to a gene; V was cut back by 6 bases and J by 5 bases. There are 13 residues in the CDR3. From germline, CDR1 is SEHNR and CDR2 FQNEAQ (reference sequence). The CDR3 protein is CASRGTGKDTQYF. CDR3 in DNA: TGTGCCAGCAGGGGGACAGGTAAAGATACGCAGTATTTT.

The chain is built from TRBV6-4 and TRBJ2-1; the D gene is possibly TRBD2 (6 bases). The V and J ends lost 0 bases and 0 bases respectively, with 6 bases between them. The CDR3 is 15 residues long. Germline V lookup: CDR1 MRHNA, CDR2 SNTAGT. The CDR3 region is CASSDSAGSYNEQFF. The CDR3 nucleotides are TGTGCCAGCAGTGACTCAGCGGGCTCCTACAATGAGCAGTTCTTC.

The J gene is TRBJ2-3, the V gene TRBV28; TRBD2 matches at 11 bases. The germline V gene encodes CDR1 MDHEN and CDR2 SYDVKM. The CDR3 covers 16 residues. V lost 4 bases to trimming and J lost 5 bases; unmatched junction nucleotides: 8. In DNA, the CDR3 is TGTGCCAGCAGTTCCCCCGGGACTAGCGGTGTAGATACGCAGTATTTT. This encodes CASSSPGTSGVDTQYF.

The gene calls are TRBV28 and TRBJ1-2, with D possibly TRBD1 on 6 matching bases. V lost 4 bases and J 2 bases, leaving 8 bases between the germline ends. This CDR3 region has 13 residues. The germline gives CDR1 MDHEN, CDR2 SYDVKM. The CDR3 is CASSSGQNYGYTF. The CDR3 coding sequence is TGTGCCAGCAGTTCCGGACAGAACTATGGCTACACCTTC.

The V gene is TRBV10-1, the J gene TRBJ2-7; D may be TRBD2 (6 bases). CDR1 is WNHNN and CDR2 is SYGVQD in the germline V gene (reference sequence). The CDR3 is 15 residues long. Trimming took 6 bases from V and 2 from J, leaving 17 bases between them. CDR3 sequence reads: CASSRGGPETYEQYF. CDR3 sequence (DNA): TGCGCCAGCAGCCGTGGAGGGCCTGAAACCTACGAGCAGTACTTC.

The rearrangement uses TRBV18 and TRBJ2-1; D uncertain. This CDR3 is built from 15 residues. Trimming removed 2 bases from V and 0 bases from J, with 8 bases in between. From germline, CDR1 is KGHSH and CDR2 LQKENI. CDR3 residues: CASSPSHSSYNEQFF. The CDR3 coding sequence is TGTGCCAGCTCACCAAGCCATAGCTCCTACAATGAGCAGTTCTTC. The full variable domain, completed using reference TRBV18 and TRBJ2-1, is NAGVMQNPRHLVRRRGQEARLRCSPMKGHSHVYWYRQLPEEGLKFMVYLQKENIIDESGMPKERFSAEFPKEGPSILRIQQVVRGDSAAYFCASSPSHSSYNEQFFGPGTRLTVL.

Written as DNA, the CDR3 is TGTGCCAGCAGTTTAGGCAGCACTGAAGCTTTCTTT. Translating it yields CASSLGSTEAFF. J is TRBJ1-1 and V is TRBV28; no reliable D call. V lost 2 bases and J 4 bases, leaving 5 bases between the germline ends. The CDR3 is 12 residues long. Germline V lookup: CDR1 MDHEN, CDR2 SYDVKM.

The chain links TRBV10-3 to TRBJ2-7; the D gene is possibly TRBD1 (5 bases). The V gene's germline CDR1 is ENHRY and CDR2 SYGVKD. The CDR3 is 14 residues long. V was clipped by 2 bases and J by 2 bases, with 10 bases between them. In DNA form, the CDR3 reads TGTGCCATCAGTGAGGTTCAGGGTACCTACGAGCAGTACTTC. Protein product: CAISEVQGTYEQYF.

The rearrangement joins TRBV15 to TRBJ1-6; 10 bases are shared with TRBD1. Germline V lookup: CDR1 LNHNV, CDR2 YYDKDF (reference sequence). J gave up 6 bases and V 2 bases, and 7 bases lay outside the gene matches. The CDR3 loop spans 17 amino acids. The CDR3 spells CATSRTRTGGGNSPLHF. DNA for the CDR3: TGTGCCACCAGCAGAACGCGGACAGGGGGTGGTAATTCACCCCTCCACTTT.

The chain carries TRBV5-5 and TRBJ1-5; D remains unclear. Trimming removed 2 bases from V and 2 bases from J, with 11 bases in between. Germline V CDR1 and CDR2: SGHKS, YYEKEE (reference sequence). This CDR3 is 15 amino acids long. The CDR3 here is CASSFRPQGNQPQHF. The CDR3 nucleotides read TGTGCCAGCAGCTTTCGGCCCCAGGGCAATCAGCCCCAGCATTTT.